A single sample gave rise to the 20 T cell receptor beta chains below, sequenced in a study of PD-1 blockade in classical Hodgkin lymphoma. This table comes from immunoSEQ multiplex PCR, and its TCRdb copy is limited to in-frame clones, with some not included. The table records about 51,000 clones, over 70% of them present only once. Time point here: cycle 4 day 1 (C4D1), after about 6 weeks of nivolumab. Each patient experienced a relapse that followed autologous stem cell transplantation, and brentuximab vedotin exposure varied. Specimen: peripheral blood mononuclear cells (PBMCs), collected before the fourth cycle of nivolumab. These receptors all come from a human donor with classical Hodgkin lymphoma.

CDR3 nucleotide sequence: TGTGCCACCAGTCCCAGGGCAGGGCAGGGCTCACCCCTCCACTTT. Translated: CATSPRAGQGSPLHF. V gene TRBV15 combines with J gene TRBJ1-6; a possible D gene is TRBD1 (5 bases). CDR1 and CDR2 (germline): LNHNV, YYDKDF (reference sequence). Trimming cost V 6 bases and J 10 bases, with 19 bases left between them. The CDR3 contains 15 residues.

V gene TRBV4-2 combines with J gene TRBJ2-1, with D unresolved. The V end was cut by 3 bases, the J end by 4 bases, with 7 bases between. CDR1 and CDR2 from the germline V gene are LGHNA and YNFKEQ. This CDR3 has 13 amino acids. The CDR3 protein is CASSHGSYNEQFF. The CDR3 nucleotides are TGTGCCAGCAGCCACGGTTCTTACAATGAGCAGTTCTTC.

This clone was observed a few times. The V gene is TRBV10-3, the J gene TRBJ2-5, with 12 bases aligning to TRBD1. V lost 6 bases and J lost 5; bases outside the gene matches: 4. CDR3 length: 14 amino acids. Germline CDR1 is ENHRY and CDR2 is SYGVKD. CDR3 in DNA: TGTGCCATCAGCGGGACAGGGGGCTTCGAGACCCAGTACTTC. Translated, it gives CAISGTGGFETQYF.

The rearrangement uses TRBV29-1 and TRBJ2-5; TRBD2 matches 9 bases. The CDR3 totals 13 residues. CDR1 is SQVTM and CDR2 is ANQGSEA in the germline V gene. The V gene end was trimmed by 7 bases and the J gene end by 3 bases; junction bases not matched to a gene: 6. The CDR3 here is CSGIAGEEETQYF. CDR3 DNA: TGCAGCGGTATAGCGGGGGAGGAAGAGACCCAGTACTTC.

The V call is TRBV19, the J call TRBJ2-3, with TRBD2 matching 8 bases. Germline CDR1 LNHDA, CDR2 SQIVND (reference sequence). J gave up 5 bases and V 5 bases, and 12 bases lay outside the gene matches. This CDR3 has 16 residues. The CDR3 protein is CASSLPRGGEGDTQYF. The CDR3 region has the DNA TGTGCCAGTAGTCTCCCTCGGGGGGGCGAGGGAGATACGCAGTATTTT.

This clone has only a few counts. The chain combines TRBV30 with TRBJ1-1, with TRBD1 matching 8 bases. Germline V lookup: CDR1 GTSNPN, CDR2 SVGIG (reference sequence). This CDR3 has 14 residues. V lost 2 bases to trimming and J lost 1 base; unmatched junction nucleotides: 3. CDR3: CAWSPGTGNTEAFF. CDR3 bases: TGTGCCTGGAGTCCCGGGACAGGGAACACTGAAGCTTTCTTT. Together with reference TRBV30 and TRBJ1-1, the CDR3 gives the full variable domain: SQTIHQWPATLVQPVGSPLSLECTVEGTSNPNLYWYRQAAGRGLQLLFYSVGIGQISSEVPQNLSASRPQDRQFILSSKKLLLSDSGFYLCAWSPGTGNTEAFFGQGTRLTVV.

The rearrangement uses TRBV28 and TRBJ1-2; D perhaps matches TRBD1 (5 bases). Germline lookup yields CDR1 MDHEN and CDR2 SYDVKM. This CDR3 spans 13 amino acids. The V end was cut by 7 bases, the J end by 8 bases, with 17 bases between. CDR3 in amino acids: CASIPSEGVGYTF. CDR3 sequence (DNA): TGTGCCAGCATACCATCGGAAGGGGTCGGCTACACCTTC.

The table lists this clone with a few counts. The rearrangement links TRBV4-3 to TRBJ2-7; perhaps TRBD1 as D (6 bases). Trimming pared 2 bases from V and 0 bases from J, leaving 11 bases between. This CDR3 is built from 15 residues. The germline V gene has CDR1 LGHNA and CDR2 YSLEER. CDR3 DNA: TGCGCCAGCAGCCAAAACAGGGTTCGCTCCTACGAGCAGTACTTC. It encodes CASSQNRVRSYEQYF.

This clone was observed a single time. The chain is built from TRBV18 and TRBJ1-5, with 7 bases identical to TRBD1. Trimming cost V 3 bases and J 1 base; bases outside gene matches: 12. Germline V CDR1 and CDR2: KGHSH, LQKENI. The CDR3 consists of 18 residues. The CDR3 protein is CASSPQQGFGRSNQPQHF. CDR3 DNA: TGTGCCAGCTCACCCCAACAGGGGTTTGGGCGAAGCAATCAGCCCCAGCATTTT.

This sequence joins TRBV11-3 and TRBJ2-3; 10 bases fit TRBD2. The CDR3 is made up of 15 amino acids. The junction had 3 bases not matched to a gene; V was cut back by 5 bases and J by 1 base. The germline V gene encodes CDR1 SGHNT and CDR2 YENEEA. CDR3 DNA sequence: TGTGCCAGCAGCCCAAGCGGGAGGGGCACAGATACGCAGTATTTT. As protein: CASSPSGRGTDTQYF. The variable domain in full, completed from reference TRBV11-3 and TRBJ2-3, reads EAGVVQSPRYKIIEKKQPVAFWCNPISGHNTLYWYLQNLGQGPELLIRYENEEAVDDSQLPKDRFSAERLKGVDSTLKIQPAELGDSAVYLCASSPSGRGTDTQYFGPGTRLTVL.

The count of this clone is one. The chain combines TRBV2 with TRBJ2-1, with TRBD2 as a possible D gene (7 bases). The V end was cut by 10 bases, the J end by 2 bases, with 18 bases between. Germline V gene sequence: CDR1 SNHLY, CDR2 FYNNEI. The CDR3 is 15 amino acids. The CDR3 sequence is CANPVGGEAYNEQFF. DNA of the CDR3: TGTGCCAACCCAGTAGGGGGGGAGGCCTACAATGAGCAGTTCTTC.

The V call is TRBV11-3, the J call TRBJ2-2; 8 nucleotides agree with TRBD1. The junction had 7 bases not matched to a gene; V was cut back by 5 bases and J by 2 bases. The CDR3 consists of 16 residues. Germline values: CDR1 SGHNT, CDR2 YENEEA. The CDR3 DNA reads TGTGCCAGCAGCCGACAGGGGAACTACAACACCGGGGAGCTGTTTTTT. This encodes CASSRQGNYNTGELFF.

The chain links TRBV7-2 to TRBJ2-2; TRBD1 aligns across 7 bases. The CDR3 is 16 amino acids. Germline V CDR1 and CDR2: SGHTA, FQGNSA. V shed 0 bases, J shed 4 bases, and the junction held 5 bases outside the gene matches. CDR3: CASSLARGRITGELFF. CDR3 coding DNA: TGTGCCAGCAGCTTAGCGAGGGGGCGTATCACCGGGGAGCTGTTTTTT.

The chain couples TRBV5-1 to TRBJ1-1; D gene uncertain. There are 15 residues in the CDR3. With 5 bases removed from V and 2 bases from J, the gap between germline ends came to 16 bases. Germline CDR1 is SGHRS and CDR2 is YFSETQ. The CDR3 sequence is CASRWGSETNTEAFF. The DNA for the CDR3 is TGCGCCAGCAGATGGGGATCCGAAACTAACACTGAAGCTTTCTTT.

This chain uses TRBV4-3 with TRBJ1-2; 12 nucleotides align to TRBD1. The germline gives CDR1 LGHNA, CDR2 YSLEER. The V gene end was trimmed by 3 bases and the J gene end by 8 bases; junction bases not matched to a gene: 19. The CDR3 consists of 19 residues. The CDR3 DNA is TGCGCCAGCAGCCAGGACTACGGGACAGGGGGCGTCGTTGCGAGGGGCTACACCTTC. The encoded protein is CASSQDYGTGGVVARGYTF.

This clone occurred a few times. This rearrangement joins TRBV13 to TRBJ1-3, with D uncertain. Trimming removed 0 bases at V and 4 bases at J, with 10 bases between. The CDR3 has 15 residues. Germline V gene sequence: CDR1 PRHDT, CDR2 FYEKMQ (reference sequence). The CDR3 DNA follows: TGTGCCAGCAGCTTAGGCCCCAGAGCGGGAAACACCATATATTTT. Protein product: CASSLGPRAGNTIYF.

This chain joins TRBV4-2 and TRBJ2-7; D is unclear. Germline V CDR1 and CDR2: LGHNA, YNFKEQ. CDR3 length: 14 residues. Deletions cut 0 bases from V and 7 bases from J, with 13 bases between. CDR3 sequence reads: CASSQDLLLGEQYF. In DNA, the CDR3 is TGTGCCAGCAGCCAAGATCTCCTCCTCGGTGAGCAGTACTTC.

The chain links TRBV21-1 to TRBJ2-2; the DNA was not used to check the table's D call, TRBD1. TRBV21-1 counts as a pseudogene. The CDR3 extends over 19 amino acids. This CDR3 reads CASSKRGRDSRANTGELFF. In nucleotides, the CDR3 is TGTGCCAGCAGCAAAAGGGGCAGGGACAGTAGGGCGAACACCGGGGAGCTGTTTTTT.

The genes are TRBV27 and TRBJ2-5; 7 bases line up with TRBD2. Trimming at V came to 5 bases and at J to 6 bases, leaving 12 bases not matched to a gene. CDR3 length: 15 amino acids. CDR1 and CDR2 (germline): MNHEY, SMNVEV (reference sequence). CDR3 loop: CASSPSGGGGKTQYF. In DNA form, the CDR3 reads TGTGCCAGCAGTCCATCTGGGGGGGGTGGTAAGACCCAGTACTTC.

The gene calls are TRBV19 and TRBJ2-1; D is perhaps TRBD2 (5 bases). Germline V CDR1 and CDR2: LNHDA, SQIVND (reference sequence). CDR3 length: 14 amino acids. V was cut by 4 bases and J by 6 bases, with 13 bases left in between. Here the CDR3 reads CASSTVQDSNEQFF. The CDR3 region has the DNA TGTGCCAGTAGTACCGTCCAGGACTCCAATGAGCAGTTCTTC.